This T cell receptor (beta chain) was recorded in a study of blood T cell repertoires in COVID-19. For the study at large: Donors in the United States, Italy and Spain gave samples during acute or convalescent COVID-19. PBMCs, B-cell-depleted T cells, or T cells provided the cDNA or gDNA that made up the material.

Germline CDR1 is SGHTA and CDR2 is FQGNSA. The CDR3 sequence is 17 residues long. Losses at the gene ends were 2 bases for V and 5 bases for J; bases not matched to a gene: 3. Per the authors' pipeline: For nucleated cells, counts were estimated from reference gene primer amplification. TCRdb keeps only in-frame clones here, not all; method: immunoSEQ multiplex PCR. Clone size and the V and J calls come from that table; the DNA yielded D and trimming. This sample carries 95,000 to 150,000 clones, roughly 70% of them seen once, and the ten largest clones take 0.86%. Sequenced: peripheral blood. V and J are TRBV7-2 and TRBJ2-2, with 15 bases matching TRBD2. The TCR was taken from a human donor with acute or convalescent COVID-19. The donor label of this sample is uncertain. In DNA form, the CDR3 reads TGTGCCAGCAGCTTAAGGACTAGCGGGGGGGTTACCGGGGAGCTGTTTTTT. Its protein is CASSLRTSGGVTGELFF.